Listed below are T cell receptor beta chains from one sample, sequenced in a study of T cells in Graves' hyperthyroidism and ophthalmopathy. One entry per CDR3 protein results from TCRdb running MiXCR on the multiplex PCR reads. The data hold around 190,000 distinct CDR3 sequences, with less than 20% observed a single time. The specimen sequenced was blood. Source of these receptors: a woman between 50 and 59 years old with Graves' hyperthyroidism. Each CDR3 is given with its conserved first and last residue. A D gene is named only where the DNA matches it firmly. Only part of the rows carry a size: once, few, many, or a class if the clone is expanded.

j_call: TRBJ2-5; v_call: TRBV20-1; d_call: TRBD2; clone_size: many; cdr3_nt: TGCAGTGCTGACCCCCCTGGCGGGAGCGAGACCCAGTACTTC; cdr3_aa: CSADPPGGSETQYF
j_call: TRBJ1-5; v_call: TRBV6-5; d_call: TRBD1; clone_size: .; cdr3_nt: TGTGCCAGCAGTACATCGGGACAGGGAAGGCAGCCCCAGCATTTT; cdr3_aa: CASSTSGQGRQPQHF
j_call: TRBJ2-7; v_call: TRBV6-2/TRBV6-3; d_call: .; clone_size: many; cdr3_nt: TGTGCCAGCAGTTACTCGAGTGGTGCCTACGAGCAGTACTTC; cdr3_aa: CASSYSSGAYEQYF
j_call: TRBJ1-6; v_call: TRBV27; d_call: TRBD1; clone_size: .; cdr3_nt: TGTGCCAGCAGTTTATCTCGGACAGGTTCAGAGCCACCCCTCCACTTT; cdr3_aa: CASSLSRTGSEPPLHF
j_call: TRBJ2-5; v_call: TRBV20-1; d_call: TRBD1; clone_size: many; cdr3_nt: TGCAGTGCGCAGCCCCCCGGGACAGGGGGGGGAGGAGAGACCCAGTACTTC; cdr3_aa: CSAQPPGTGGGGETQYF
j_call: TRBJ2-3; v_call: TRBV6-5; d_call: TRBD1; clone_size: many; cdr3_nt: TGTGCCAGCAGTTCGGGACAGACAGATACGCAGTATTTT; cdr3_aa: CASSSGQTDTQYF
j_call: TRBJ2-5; v_call: TRBV5-8; d_call: TRBD1; clone_size: many; cdr3_nt: TGTGCCAGCAGCACCCGACAGGGAGCCTGGGAGACCCAGTACTTC; cdr3_aa: CASSTRQGAWETQYF
j_call: TRBJ2-2; v_call: TRBV18; d_call: TRBD1; clone_size: many; cdr3_nt: TGTGCCAGCTCACCAGTGACAGGGGGCATCACCGGGGAGCTGTTTTTT; cdr3_aa: CASSPVTGGITGELFF
j_call: TRBJ1-2; v_call: TRBV20-1; d_call: .; clone_size: few; cdr3_nt: TGCAGTGCTAGAGATCGTCCCCAGGCGGGCGGCTACACCTTC; cdr3_aa: CSARDRPQAGGYTF
j_call: TRBJ2-3; v_call: TRBV7-8; d_call: .; clone_size: many; cdr3_nt: TGTGCCAGCAGCTTACGGGCAGATACGCAGTATTTT; cdr3_aa: CASSLRADTQYF
j_call: TRBJ2-1; v_call: TRBV5-1; d_call: .; clone_size: .; cdr3_nt: TGCGCCAGCAGCTTCTCTAACCCCTACAATGAGCAGTTCTTC; cdr3_aa: CASSFSNPYNEQFF
j_call: TRBJ1-1; v_call: TRBV9; d_call: .; clone_size: few; cdr3_nt: TGTGCCAGCAGCGTTGGCTCAGATTTAGCGAACACTGAAGCTTTCTTT; cdr3_aa: CASSVGSDLANTEAFF
j_call: TRBJ1-1; v_call: TRBV28; d_call: .; clone_size: many; cdr3_nt: TGTGCCAGCAGTCTCCTTTATTCGCTGAACACTGAAGCTTTCTTT; cdr3_aa: CASSLLYSLNTEAFF
j_call: TRBJ2-1; v_call: TRBV5-1; d_call: .; clone_size: .; cdr3_nt: TGCGCCAGCAGCTTCCCCAGGGGCCCCTACAATGAGCAGTTCTTC; cdr3_aa: CASSFPRGPYNEQFF
j_call: TRBJ2-5; v_call: TRBV6-1; d_call: TRBD2; clone_size: many; cdr3_nt: TGTGCCAGCAGCCCGGCGGGGGTGGAGACCCAGTACTTC; cdr3_aa: CASSPAGVETQYF
j_call: TRBJ2-2; v_call: TRBV11-3; d_call: TRBD2; clone_size: .; cdr3_nt: TGTGCCAGCAGCTTTGCTTCTAGCGGGTGGAGCACCGGGGAGCTGTTTTTT; cdr3_aa: CASSFASSGWSTGELFF
j_call: TRBJ1-3; v_call: TRBV28; d_call: TRBD1; clone_size: few; cdr3_nt: TGTGCCAGCAGGGGACAGGGGGCTTTAGAAAACACCATATATTTT; cdr3_aa: CASRGQGALENTIYF
j_call: TRBJ2-2; v_call: TRBV29-1; d_call: .; clone_size: .; cdr3_nt: TGCAGCGCCGATGGGGGGACCGGGGAGCTGTTTTTT; cdr3_aa: CSADGGTGELFF
j_call: TRBJ2-3; v_call: TRBV15; d_call: TRBD2; clone_size: many; cdr3_nt: TGTGCCACCAGCAGAGTTGATAGCGGGGGGTTCGGTACGCAGTATTTT; cdr3_aa: CATSRVDSGGFGTQYF
j_call: TRBJ2-7; v_call: TRBV7-9; d_call: .; clone_size: .; cdr3_nt: TGTGCCAGCAGCCCGACCGCCTCCTACGAGCAGTACTTC; cdr3_aa: CASSPTASYEQYF
j_call: TRBJ1-1; v_call: TRBV5-1; d_call: .; clone_size: many; cdr3_nt: TGCGCCAGCAGCCCAGGGTGGGGGGAAATGAACACTGAAGCTTTCTTT; cdr3_aa: CASSPGWGEMNTEAFF
j_call: TRBJ2-7; v_call: TRBV11-3; d_call: TRBD2; clone_size: many; cdr3_nt: TGTGCCAGCAGCTCCACCGGGACTAGCGGGAGGTACGAGCAGTACTTC; cdr3_aa: CASSSTGTSGRYEQYF
j_call: TRBJ2-1; v_call: TRBV15; d_call: .; clone_size: .; cdr3_nt: TGTGCCACCAGCAGAGATTATGGGACGGAGCTGGGGAATGAGCAGTTCTTC; cdr3_aa: CATSRDYGTELGNEQFF
j_call: TRBJ2-1; v_call: TRBV15; d_call: .; clone_size: many; cdr3_nt: TGTGCCACCAGCAGAGACTATCCGGGACTGGGTAACAATGAGCAGTTCTTC; cdr3_aa: CATSRDYPGLGNNEQFF
j_call: TRBJ1-1; v_call: TRBV6-1; d_call: .; clone_size: many; cdr3_nt: TGTGCCAGCAGTGAATTACCCGGACAGACAATGAACACTGAAGCTTTCTTT; cdr3_aa: CASSELPGQTMNTEAFF
j_call: TRBJ2-2; v_call: TRBV20-1; d_call: .; clone_size: .; cdr3_nt: TGCAGTGCCACCGACCGGGACACGGCGAACACCGGGGAGCTGTTTTTT; cdr3_aa: CSATDRDTANTGELFF
j_call: TRBJ2-5; v_call: TRBV6-5; d_call: .; clone_size: many; cdr3_nt: TGTGCCAGCAGTTACTCGGGCCAGGGGTTATTCTTAGCTCAGGAGACCCAGTACTTC; cdr3_aa: CASSYSGQGLFLAQETQYF
j_call: TRBJ1-2; v_call: TRBV10-3; d_call: .; clone_size: many; cdr3_nt: TGTGCCATCAGTGAGTCGGCACCTAAAGATAACTATGGCTACACCTTC; cdr3_aa: CAISESAPKDNYGYTF
j_call: TRBJ1-2; v_call: TRBV29-1; d_call: .; clone_size: many; cdr3_nt: TGCAGCGTTGAAAGGGCGCACTATGGCTACACCTTC; cdr3_aa: CSVERAHYGYTF
j_call: TRBJ1-4; v_call: TRBV18; d_call: TRBD1; clone_size: few; cdr3_nt: TGTGCCAGCTCACGGAACCGACAGGGAAATAATGAAAAACTGTTTTTT; cdr3_aa: CASSRNRQGNNEKLFF
j_call: TRBJ1-1; v_call: TRBV27; d_call: .; clone_size: many; cdr3_nt: TGTGCCAGCAGTTTAAACACCCTGAACACTGAAGCTTTCTTT; cdr3_aa: CASSLNTLNTEAFF
j_call: TRBJ1-1; v_call: TRBV7-9; d_call: .; clone_size: many; cdr3_nt: TGTGCCAGCAGCTTAGTGGGGGCGGGCACTGAAGCTTTCTTT; cdr3_aa: CASSLVGAGTEAFF
j_call: TRBJ2-3; v_call: TRBV12-3/TRBV12-4; d_call: .; clone_size: many; cdr3_nt: TGTGCCAGCAGTTCAAGGTTAGATACGCAGTATTTT; cdr3_aa: CASSSRLDTQYF
j_call: TRBJ1-1; v_call: TRBV12-3/TRBV12-4; d_call: TRBD1; clone_size: many; cdr3_nt: TGTGCCAGCAGTCGGGGACAGGGTGTTTTTGGAGCTTTCTTT; cdr3_aa: CASSRGQGVFGAFF
j_call: TRBJ1-1; v_call: TRBV19; d_call: .; clone_size: few; cdr3_nt: TGTGCCAGTAGTATCCATGCTGAAGCTTTCTTT; cdr3_aa: CASSIHAEAFF
j_call: TRBJ1-2; v_call: TRBV7-9; d_call: .; clone_size: .; cdr3_nt: TGTGCCAGCAAAGAGGGCCCCGCTTATGGCTACACCTTC; cdr3_aa: CASKEGPAYGYTF
j_call: TRBJ2-7; v_call: TRBV12-3/TRBV12-4; d_call: .; clone_size: .; cdr3_nt: TGTGCCAGCGCCCGGGGCACAAACTACGCGCAGTACTTC; cdr3_aa: CASARGTNYAQYF
j_call: TRBJ1-2; v_call: TRBV12-3/TRBV12-4; d_call: TRBD1; clone_size: few; cdr3_nt: TGTGCCAGCAGAAATCAGGGGGCAGGCTATGGCTACACCTTC; cdr3_aa: CASRNQGAGYGYTF
j_call: TRBJ2-1; v_call: TRBV28; d_call: TRBD2; clone_size: few; cdr3_nt: TGTGCCAGCAGTTTTAGCGGGGGTACCTACAATGAGCAGTTCTTC; cdr3_aa: CASSFSGGTYNEQFF
j_call: TRBJ1-5; v_call: TRBV4-2; d_call: TRBD1; clone_size: few; cdr3_nt: TGTGCCAGCAGCCAAGAAGGGCAGGGGGCTCAGCCCCAGCATTTT; cdr3_aa: CASSQEGQGAQPQHF
j_call: TRBJ2-3; v_call: TRBV6-2/TRBV6-3; d_call: TRBD1; clone_size: .; cdr3_nt: TGTGCCAGCAGTTACTCGACTACCCGGGAACTGAGGACAGGTACGCAGTATTTT; cdr3_aa: CASSYSTTRELRTGTQYF
j_call: TRBJ1-2; v_call: TRBV20-1; d_call: .; clone_size: once; cdr3_nt: TGCAGTGCCAGCGGCGGGACACGGGCCCGAAGTCATGGCTACACCTTC; cdr3_aa: CSASGGTRARSHGYTF
j_call: TRBJ2-7; v_call: TRBV28; d_call: .; clone_size: many; cdr3_nt: TGTGCCAGCATGAGTCCGTCCGGAGCCTACGAGCAGTACTTC; cdr3_aa: CASMSPSGAYEQYF
j_call: TRBJ1-1; v_call: TRBV6-1; d_call: TRBD1; clone_size: few; cdr3_nt: TGTGCCAGCAGACAGGGGCAACAAAACACTGAAGCTTTCTTT; cdr3_aa: CASRQGQQNTEAFF
j_call: TRBJ2-7; v_call: TRBV28; d_call: TRBD1; clone_size: many; cdr3_nt: TGTGCCAGCAGAACCGGGACAGGGGGCTTCATCCCCTACGAGCAGTACTTC; cdr3_aa: CASRTGTGGFIPYEQYF
j_call: TRBJ2-1; v_call: TRBV28; d_call: .; clone_size: many; cdr3_nt: TGTGCCAGCAGAACCGGGACCTCGGAGTTCTTC; cdr3_aa: CASRTGTSEFF
j_call: TRBJ2-5; v_call: TRBV20-1; d_call: .; clone_size: many; cdr3_nt: TGCAGTGCTGTCAGACTAGACCAAGAGACCCAGTACTTC; cdr3_aa: CSAVRLDQETQYF
j_call: TRBJ2-7; v_call: TRBV12-3/TRBV12-4; d_call: TRBD2; clone_size: many; cdr3_nt: TGTGCCAGCAGGAAGCGGGAGGTCGGGTACGAGCAGTACTTC; cdr3_aa: CASRKREVGYEQYF